A selection of T cell receptor beta chains follows, all from one sample in a study of blood T cell repertoires in COVID-19. TCRdb's table, derived via immunoSEQ multiplex PCR, lists solely in-frame clones and lacks some. Seen here are about 120,000 clones, around 87% observed once, and the top ten hold 6.5% to 8.5%. Sequences were obtained from peripheral blood. The receptors were sampled from a human donor in a cohort sampled during active COVID-19. The CDR3 runs from the conserved cysteine through the conserved F or W. D genes are given only for firm matches. Clone size is stated in some rows and not others, as once, few, many or a class when expanded.

d_gene | j_gene | v_gene | abundance | CDR3aa
TRBD1 | TRBJ2-1 | TRBV7-8 | NA | CASSYRTGNEQFF
TRBD1 | TRBJ2-7 | TRBV7-2 | NA | CASSFSGTGDYEQYF
TRBD1 | TRBJ1-1 | TRBV3-1/TRBV3-2 | NA | CASSQGQGSSEAFF
NA | TRBJ1-1 | TRBV19 | NA | CASSTPLVNTEAFF
TRBD1 | TRBJ2-1 | TRBV27 | NA | CASSLSWTGSLNEQFF
TRBD1 | TRBJ1-4 | TRBV3-1/TRBV3-2 | NA | CASSQEQGASEKLFF
NA | TRBJ2-5 | TRBV5-8 | NA | CASSRTGVETQYF
NA | TRBJ2-2 | TRBV21-1 | NA | CASRGISGMYTGELFF
NA | TRBJ1-1 | TRBV7-2 | once | CASSLQQNTEAFF
NA | TRBJ1-1 | TRBV6-5 | NA | CASSNAAGSYTEAFF
NA | TRBJ1-5 | TRBV28 | NA | CASSKEYSNQPQHF
TRBD1 | TRBJ2-1 | TRBV5-1 | NA | CASSSGTGAEEQFF